The T cell receptor beta chain described here comes from a study of blood T cell repertoires in COVID-19. Study-wide context: COVID-19 samples from acute and convalescent phases originated in the United States, Italy and Spain. The cDNA or gDNA used as material had been derived from T cells, B-cell-depleted T cells, or PBMCs.

This CDR3 contains 15 residues. V shed 0 bases and J shed 0 bases, with 6 bases lying between them. The germline CDR1 and CDR2 sequences are LGHDT and YNNKEL (reference sequence). Here immunoSEQ multiplex PCR was the method, and the copy in TCRdb shows in-frame clones only, minus some. Here the sample spans 100,000 to 150,000 clones, over 60% being singletons. Sequencing was carried out using peripheral blood. This receptor was obtained from a man aged 35-49 years with active or convalescent COVID-19. This chain links TRBV3-1 (or the pseudogene TRBV3-2) with TRBJ2-4; no reliable D call. Here the CDR3 reads CASSQDTVAKNIQYF. The DNA for the CDR3 is TGTGCCAGCAGCCAAGACACAGTAGCCAAAAACATTCAGTACTTC.